The rows below give T cell receptor beta chains drawn from one sample of a study of shared clonotypes between healthy human individuals. The method was immunoSEQ multiplex PCR; TCRdb's version includes in-frame clones alone and lacks a portion of them. The sample includes 490,000 or so clones, about three quarters of them seen just once. Sequencing was done on a sample of PBMCs. All receptors come from a woman aged 40 to 50 in good health. Some clones in this sample may be carry-over from other donors' samples. The CDR3 runs from the conserved cysteine through the conserved F or W. D genes are given only for firm matches. Size is omitted from some rows. Given values are once, few, many or a class for expanded clones.

>TRBV29-1|TRBJ2-7|NA|TRBD2
TGCAGCATTACAACTAGCGGCGAGCAGTACTTC
CSITTSGEQYF
>TRBV19|TRBJ2-2|once|NA
TGTGCCAGTAGTTTCATTCCGGGACCCAGTACCGGGGAGCTGTTTTTT
CASSFIPGPSTGELFF
>TRBV7-2|TRBJ1-5|NA|TRBD1
TGTGCCAGCAGCTTGAGCGGGGGGACAGGGTCATATAGCAATCAGCCCCAGCATTTT
CASSLSGGTGSYSNQPQHF
>TRBV6-6|TRBJ2-5|NA|TRBD1
TGTGCCAGCAGTTACCCTGACAGGGGACGGGAGCAGTACTTC
CASSYPDRGREQYF
>TRBV18|TRBJ2-5|few|TRBD2
TGTGCCAGCTCACCTACCCCCGGGACTAGCGGACTTCAAGAGACCCAGTACTTC
CASSPTPGTSGLQETQYF
>TRBV7-2|TRBJ2-1|NA|TRBD2
TGTGCCAGCAGCCCCGGACTAGCGGGAGATCAGCAGTTCTTC
CASSPGLAGDQQFF
>TRBV7-2|TRBJ2-7|many|NA
TGTGCCAGCAGTGGCAGCTCCGGGGCCAACTACGAGCAGTACTTC
CASSGSSGANYEQYF
>TRBV6-6|TRBJ2-7|NA|TRBD2
TGTGCCAGCAGTCCGGCTAGCGGGACCTACGAGCAGTACTTC
CASSPASGTYEQYF
>TRBV19|TRBJ2-7|NA|TRBD1
TGTGCCAGTAGTCTAGGGACAGTGCCCTACGAGCAGTACTTC
CASSLGTVPYEQYF
>TRBV9|TRBJ2-2|NA|NA
TGTGCCAGCAGCGTAGTCGGCGACCGGGAGCTGTTTTTT
CASSVVGDRELFF
>TRBV28|TRBJ2-1|NA|NA
TGTGCCAGCAGTTTAGGGGAATACAATGAGCAGTTCTTC
CASSLGEYNEQFF
>TRBV18|TRBJ2-3|NA|TRBD1
TGTGCCAGCTCACCTCGGACAGGAATTGTGGATACGCAGTATTTT
CASSPRTGIVDTQYF
>TRBV19|TRBJ2-1|once|NA
TGTGCCAGTAGTCCGACTAGCTCCTACAATGAGCAGTTCTTC
CASSPTSSYNEQFF
>TRBV6-1|TRBJ1-2|few|NA
TGTGCCAGCAGCAATCGGGAGGTCTCGTATGGCTACACCTTC
CASSNREVSYGYTF
>TRBV29-1|TRBJ2-7|NA|TRBD1
TGCAGCGTAGCTGGACAGGAGCCCTACGAGCAGTACTTC
CSVAGQEPYEQYF
>TRBV5-4|TRBJ2-3|NA|NA
TGTGCCAGCAGGGGGGCGGGGCTAAGAAGCACAGATACGCAGTATTTT
CASRGAGLRSTDTQYF
>TRBV28|TRBJ2-1|NA|TRBD2
TGTGCCAGCAGAATACTAGCGGGAGGGCGTAATGAGCAGTTCTTC
CASRILAGGRNEQFF
>TRBV4-3|TRBJ1-1|NA|NA
TGCGCCAGCAGCCAAGATTTGGGTGTACGGCGCTCGGTAGCTTTCTTT
CASSQDLGVRRSVAFF
>TRBV2|TRBJ2-2|NA|NA
TGTGCCTCCTCCCCATTCGGGGAGCTGTTTTTT
CASSPFGELFF
>TRBV9|TRBJ2-3|once|TRBD2
TGTGCCAGCAGCGGGGGTACTAGCGGGAGGCCCACAGATACGCAGTATTTT
CASSGGTSGRPTDTQYF
>TRBV15|TRBJ2-7|NA|TRBD1
TGTGCCACCAGCAGAGATTCGGGACAGGGATCCTACGAGCAGTACTTC
CATSRDSGQGSYEQYF
>TRBV7-7|TRBJ2-1|NA|TRBD2
TGTGCCAGCAGCTTAGGTGTTGCGGGAGGGCCTGGTGAGCAGTTCTTC
CASSLGVAGGPGEQFF
>TRBV15|TRBJ2-5|NA|NA
TGTGCCACCAGCAGGGCCGGGACTTCGGAGACCCAGTACTTC
CATSRAGTSETQYF
>TRBV19|TRBJ2-7|NA|NA
TGTGCCAGTAGTATCCGACTAGGCCCCTACGAGCAGTACTTC
CASSIRLGPYEQYF
>TRBV28|TRBJ1-2|NA|NA
TGTGCCAGCAGTCGAAGTGATCTAAGTAATGGCTACACCTTC
CASSRSDLSNGYTF
>TRBV6-1|TRBJ2-7|NA|NA
TGTGCCAGCAGTCGACTTGGGCCATACGAGCAGTACTTC
CASSRLGPYEQYF
>TRBV4-3|TRBJ2-1|NA|NA
TGCGCCAGCAGCCAAGTCTGGTCTAACAATGAGCAGTTCTTC
CASSQVWSNNEQFF
>TRBV5-1|TRBJ1-1|few|NA
TGCGCCAGCAGCTTGGCCAGGAATGAAGCTTTCTTT
CASSLARNEAFF
>TRBV5-1|TRBJ2-7|NA|TRBD2
TGCGCCAGCACCAAAATGACTAGCGGGACCTACGAGCAGTACTTC
CASTKMTSGTYEQYF